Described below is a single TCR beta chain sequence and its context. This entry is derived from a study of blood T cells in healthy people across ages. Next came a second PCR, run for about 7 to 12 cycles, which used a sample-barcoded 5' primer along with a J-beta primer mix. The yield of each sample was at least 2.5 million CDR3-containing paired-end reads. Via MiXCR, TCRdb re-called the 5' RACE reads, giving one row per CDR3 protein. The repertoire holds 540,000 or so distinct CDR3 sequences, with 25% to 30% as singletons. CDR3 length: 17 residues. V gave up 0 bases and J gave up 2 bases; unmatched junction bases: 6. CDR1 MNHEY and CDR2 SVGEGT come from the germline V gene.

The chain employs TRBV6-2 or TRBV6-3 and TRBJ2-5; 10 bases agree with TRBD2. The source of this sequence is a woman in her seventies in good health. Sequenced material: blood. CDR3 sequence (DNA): TGTGCCAGCAGTTACTCGGATCGGACTAGCGGACAAGAGACCCAGTACTTC. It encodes CASSYSDRTSGQETQYF.